Listed below are T cell receptor beta chains from one sample, sequenced in a study of cytomegalovirus exposure and HLA in healthy donors. TCRdb keeps only in-frame clones here, not all; method: immunoSEQ multiplex PCR. The sample consists of around 86,000 clones, roughly 85% of them appearing once. Sequenced sample: PBMCs. The origin of the receptors is a female donor in good health and CMV-seronegative. Both conserved end residues are part of each CDR3. The D gene is left open where the match is weak. Clone size appears in some rows only: once, few, many, or a class for an expanded clone.

TRBJ2-5 TRBV6-5 - few CASSYWGQGSETQYF TGTGCCAGCAGTTACTGGGGCCAGGGCTCGGAGACCCAGTACTTC
TRBJ1-2 TRBV6-5 - - CASSYSGAYGYTF TGTGCCAGCAGTTACTCAGGGGCCTATGGCTACACCTTC
TRBJ2-2 TRBV7-6 TRBD2 few CASSLVLAGGITGELFF TGTGCCAGCAGCTTAGTCCTAGCGGGGGGTATCACCGGGGAGCTGTTTTTT
TRBJ2-7 TRBV4-3 TRBD2 - CASSQDRLAGNEQYF TGCGCCAGCAGCCAAGATCGACTAGCGGGGAACGAGCAGTACTTC
TRBJ2-1 TRBV5-1 TRBD2 - CASSLAVAGGLEQFF TGCGCCAGCAGCTTGGCAGTAGCGGGGGGGCTAGAGCAGTTCTTC
TRBJ2-5 TRBV30 TRBD2 - CAWSVRGGTSGGETQYF TGTGCCTGGAGTGTAAGGGGGGGGACTAGCGGAGGGGAGACCCAGTACTTC
TRBJ2-7 TRBV15 - - CATSRDHFVPYEQYF TGTGCCACCAGCAGAGATCACTTTGTACCCTACGAGCAGTACTTC
TRBJ1-5 TRBV4-3 - - CASSQDPFSNQPQHF TGCGCCAGCAGCCAAGATCCCTTTAGCAATCAGCCCCAGCATTTT
TRBJ1-1 TRBV30 TRBD1 - CAWSKQGAGAFF TGTGCCTGGAGTAAACAGGGGGCAGGCGCTTTCTTT
TRBJ2-5 TRBV7-2 TRBD2 - CASSLGGTSGTYF TGTGCCAGCAGCTTAGGCGGGACTAGCGGGACTTACTTC
TRBJ1-3 TRBV4-1 TRBD1 - CASSQLSGGAKGNTIYF TGCGCCAGCAGCCAATTATCAGGGGGCGCGAAAGGAAACACCATATATTTT
TRBJ1-2 TRBV5-4 TRBD1 - CASRQTGYYGYTF TGTGCCAGCAGACAGACAGGGTACTATGGCTACACCTTC
TRBJ1-5 TRBV28 - once CASMRELGPQHF TGTGCCAGCATGAGGGAGCTGGGGCCCCAGCATTTT
TRBJ1-6 TRBV6-6 TRBD1 - CASSYGGQGTNSPLHF TGTGCCAGCAGTTACGGGGGACAGGGAACAAATTCACCCCTCCACTTT
TRBJ2-6 TRBV6-6 - - CASRPTGSRANVLTF TGTGCCAGCAGACCCACAGGGTCTAGGGCCAACGTCCTGACTTTC
TRBJ2-7 TRBV2 TRBD2 - CASSSWTSGPREQYF TGTGCCAGCAGTTCGTGGACTAGCGGGCCTCGGGAGCAGTACTTC
TRBJ2-1 TRBV6-5 TRBD2 - CASGGGSNNEQFF TGTGCCTCGGGCGGGGGGTCGAACAATGAGCAGTTCTTC
TRBJ1-4 TRBV28 - - CASSFAGGSEKLFF TGTGCCAGCAGTTTTGCGGGGGGCAGTGAAAAACTGTTTTTT
TRBJ2-2 TRBV5-4 - - CASSLTSTGTGELFF TGTGCCAGCAGCTTGACTAGTACGGGGACCGGGGAGCTGTTTTTT
TRBJ2-2 TRBV9 - - CASSGSAATGELFF TGTGCCAGCAGCGGCTCCGCGGCCACCGGGGAGCTGTTTTTT
TRBJ2-3 TRBV23-1 TRBD2 - CASSPFGLAGSTDTQYF TGCGCCAGCAGTCCATTTGGCCTAGCGGGATCCACAGATACGCAGTATTTT
TRBJ2-2 TRBV18 - once CASSPRTDGTGELFF TGTGCCAGCTCACCTCGGACAGATGGCACCGGGGAGCTGTTTTTT
TRBJ1-1 TRBV27 TRBD1 - CASSSRQGRDTEAFF TGTGCCAGCAGTTCTAGACAGGGTCGGGACACTGAAGCTTTCTTT
TRBJ2-7 TRBV6-5 - - CASSSGLTGTYEQYF TGTGCCAGCTCTTCGGGCCTGACAGGAACCTACGAGCAGTACTTC
TRBJ2-2 TRBV5-1 TRBD1 - CASTPDRSTGELFF TGCGCCAGCACGCCGGACAGGAGCACCGGGGAGCTGTTTTTT
TRBJ1-2 TRBV14 TRBD1 - CASSPTGTAGFYGYTF TGTGCCAGCAGCCCCACCGGGACAGCGGGTTTCTATGGCTACACCTTC
TRBJ2-7 TRBV15 - - CATSRVSGYEQYF TGTGCCACCAGCAGAGTATCGGGATACGAGCAGTACTTC
TRBJ2-7 TRBV7-2 TRBD2 - CASSLVGQGLAGGRKYF TGTGCCAGCAGCTTGGTCGGGCAAGGACTAGCGGGAGGAAGGAAGTACTTC
TRBJ1-2 TRBV5-1 - - CASSPSGGPDGYTF TGCGCCAGCAGCCCCAGCGGGGGACCCGATGGCTACACCTTC
TRBJ1-6 TRBV6-5 - - CASRQDGNSPLHF TGTGCCAGCAGACAGGACGGTAATTCACCCCTCCACTTT
TRBJ1-5 TRBV9 - - CASSVSQINQPQHF TGTGCCAGCAGCGTATCACAGATAAATCAGCCCCAGCATTTT
TRBJ1-2 TRBV6-1 - - CASSEIEGTNYGYTF TGTGCCAGCAGTGAAATCGAGGGAACTAACTATGGCTACACCTTC
TRBJ2-1 TRBV2 TRBD2 - CASAGPGGNNEQFF TGTGCCAGCGCGGGACCGGGGGGGAACAATGAGCAGTTCTTC
TRBJ1-1 TRBV9 - few CASSVGRDREEAFF TGTGCCAGCAGCGTAGGCCGGGATCGTGAAGAAGCTTTCTTT
TRBJ2-7 TRBV19 TRBD1 - CASSMFGDSPDEQYF TGTGCCAGTAGTATGTTTGGGGACAGCCCAGACGAGCAGTACTTC
TRBJ2-7 TRBV7-9 - - CASSSQGQTYEQYF TGTGCCAGCAGCTCACAGGGACAAACCTACGAGCAGTACTTC
TRBJ2-7 TRBV7-6 - - CASSGTGFGRGVYEQYF TGTGCCAGCAGCGGGACAGGGTTCGGGCGGGGGGTCTACGAGCAGTACTTC
TRBJ2-1 TRBV29-1 - few CSGYQGGGNEQFF TGCAGCGGATACCAAGGGGGTGGCAATGAGCAGTTCTTC
TRBJ1-5 TRBV27 - - CASSDNGNQPQHF TGTGCCAGCTCGGACAATGGCAATCAGCCCCAGCATTTT
TRBJ2-1 TRBV7-3 TRBD2 - CASSLTRGGENEQFF TGTGCCAGCAGCTTAACGAGGGGAGGGGAGAATGAGCAGTTCTTC
TRBJ2-2 TRBV30 TRBD1 - CAWSRTGTTGELFF TGTGCCTGGAGTAGGACAGGGACCACCGGGGAGCTGTTTTTT
TRBJ2-1 TRBV7-2 - - CASEGLAYEQFF TGTGCCAGCGAGGGACTGGCATATGAGCAGTTCTTC
TRBJ2-2 TRBV30 - - CAWTRLTGELFF TGTGCCTGGACCCGACTTACCGGGGAGCTGTTTTTT
TRBJ2-7 TRBV6-5 TRBD1 - CATRQGGEQYF TGTGCCACCCGACAGGGTGGCGAGCAGTACTTC
TRBJ1-1 TRBV6-6 TRBD1 - CAALWGQGSTEAFF TGTGCCGCCTTGTGGGGACAGGGGAGCACTGAAGCTTTCTTT
TRBJ2-7 TRBV6-5 TRBD1 - CASSYQGVSYEQYF TGTGCCAGCAGTTACCAGGGGGTATCCTACGAGCAGTACTTC
TRBJ1-1 TRBV7-9 TRBD1 - CASRTGGPEAFF TGTGCCAGCAGGACAGGGGGACCTGAAGCTTTCTTT
TRBJ2-3 TRBV7-2 TRBD2 few CASRTGGVGSDTQYF TGTGCCAGCAGGACGGGGGGAGTGGGTTCAGATACGCAGTATTTT
TRBJ2-7 TRBV6-5 TRBD1 - CASSRDRDYEQYF TGTGCCAGCAGCCGGGACAGGGACTACGAGCAGTACTTC